This T cell receptor beta chain stems from a study of shared clonotypes between healthy human individuals. Study-wide findings and caveats: Unshared clonotypes carried lower generation probabilities than those common to all four donors. Represented genetic and exposure-history diversity was restricted by having few donors. Deeper or shallower sequencing was expected to change how clonotypes are shared among donors.

Regarding this clone: Its antigen remains unidentified.

The trim removed 6 bases at V and 7 bases at J, leaving 10 bases unmatched. The germline V gene has CDR1 ENHRY and CDR2 SYGVKD. This CDR3 has 14 residues. Some clones are missing from TCRdb's copy, which holds only in-frame ones; the method was immunoSEQ multiplex PCR. Of some 1,600,000 clones in the sample, 95% to 99% are singletons; the top ten hold less than 0.55%. Sequenced: naive CD4+ T cells sorted from blood. Stated subset: CD45RA+ positively selected. The chain is built from TRBV10-3 and TRBJ1-2; TRBD1 agrees at 8 bases. This clonotype was sampled from a man aged 25 to 45 in good health. CDR3 in DNA: TGTGCCATCAGCCAGACAGGGGTCGTAGGTGGCTACACCTTC. It codes for CAISQTGVVGGYTF.